One and the same sample provided the 15 T cell receptor beta chains below, sequenced in a study of T cells in Graves' hyperthyroidism and ophthalmopathy. Amplification of TCR beta CDR3 regions was performed using RNA transcripts as template. TCR CDR3 regions were first amplified by RT-PCR with HTBI primers. MiXCR, run by TCRdb on the multiplex PCR reads, gives a single entry per CDR3 protein. In the table there are fewer than 550,000 distinct CDR3 sequences, roughly a quarter of which are singletons. Sequences were obtained from blood. These receptors originate from a woman aged 25 to 45 with Graves' ophthalmopathy.

In this sample, this clonotype turned up a few times. The V gene is TRBV30, the J gene TRBJ1-1; D is perhaps TRBD1 (5 bases). There are 11 residues in the CDR3. CDR1 GTSNPN and CDR2 SVGIG come from the germline V gene (reference sequence). V shed 5 bases and J shed 7 bases, with 11 bases lying between them. The CDR3 loop reads CAWGTGSEAFF. CDR3 nucleotides: TGTGCCTGGGGTACAGGCAGTGAAGCTTTCTTT.

This clonotype has more than one count but fewer than ten. CDR3 sequence (DNA): TGTGCCAGCAGTTCTTTAGACAGGGCTCTTGACGGGGAGCTGTTTTTT. Its protein product is CASSSLDRALDGELFF. The chain combines TRBV6-5 with TRBJ2-2; 7 bases are shared with TRBD1. This CDR3 region has 16 residues. With V trimmed by 4 bases and J by 7 bases, 12 bases remained unmatched. In germline, CDR1 is MNHEY, CDR2 SVGAGI.

This clonotype was recorded a few times. The genes are TRBV11-2 and TRBJ1-2; TRBD1 agrees at 7 bases. J was trimmed by 4 bases and V by 5 bases; bases with no gene match: 7. This CDR3 comprises 14 residues. In germline, CDR1 is SGHAT, CDR2 FQNNGV. The CDR3 is CASSQQTGSYGYTF. DNA of the CDR3: TGTGCCAGCAGCCAACAGACAGGGTCCTATGGCTACACCTTC. Using reference TRBV11-2 and TRBJ1-2 for the parts outside the CDR3, the full variable domain is EAGVAQSPRYKIIEKRQSVAFWCNPISGHATLYWYQQILGQGPKLLIQFQNNGVVDDSQLPKDRFSAERLKGVDSTLKIQPAKLEDSAVYLCASSQQTGSYGYTFGSGTRLTVV.

This clonotype was recorded a few times. The V gene is TRBV28, the J gene TRBJ1-5; D ambiguous. The germline gives CDR1 MDHEN, CDR2 SYDVKM. CDR3 size: 11 residues. V was trimmed by 6 bases and J by 7 bases, leaving 7 bases between them. Written as DNA, the CDR3 is TGTGCCAGCAGGGCAGAACAGCCCCAGCATTTT. This gives the protein CASRAEQPQHF.

The chain carries TRBV18 and TRBJ2-5; D tentatively fits TRBD1 or TRBD2 (5 bases each). The CDR3 is 18 residues long. Between the trimmed V and J ends, which lost 0 bases and 1 base, there was a span of 18 bases. Germline V gene lookup returns CDR1 KGHSH and CDR2 LQKENI. The CDR3 reads CASSPPGAGAGGQETQYF. DNA for the CDR3: TGTGCCAGCTCACCACCCGGGGCCGGGGCAGGAGGCCAAGAGACCCAGTACTTC.

The chain recombines TRBV11-2 with TRBJ2-2, with D tentatively TRBD1 or TRBD2 (5 bases each). Trimming stripped 5 bases from V and 0 bases from J, with 16 bases between. This CDR3 has 17 amino acids. Germline V gives CDR1 SGHAT, CDR2 FQNNGV. The chain's CDR3 is CASSSLRDGANTGELFF. The DNA of the CDR3 is TGTGCCAGCAGCAGCCTTCGGGACGGTGCGAACACCGGGGAGCTGTTTTTT.

This clonotype has ten or more counts. The V and J genes are TRBV7-2 and TRBJ1-2; unclear D gene. With 8 bases removed from V and 6 bases from J, the gap between germline ends came to 16 bases. Germline-derived CDR1 and CDR2 are SGHTA and FQGNSA. CDR3 length: 13 amino acids. This CDR3 reads CASGYPRGDGYTF. The CDR3 coding sequence is TGTGCCAGCGGATACCCCCGGGGAGATGGCTACACCTTC.

The chain uses TRBV13 and TRBJ1-5, with 7 bases aligning to TRBD1. With 4 bases clipped from V and 0 bases from J, the junction kept 6 bases outside the gene matches. The CDR3 runs to 16 residues. CDR1 PRHDT and CDR2 FYEKMQ come from the germline V gene (reference sequence). CDR3 coding DNA: TGTGCCAGCAGCTCGAGGGGGCGCGGTAGCAATCAGCCCCAGCATTTT. Translating gives CASSSRGRGSNQPQHF.

At least ten counts were recorded for this clonotype. V usage is TRBV15 and J usage is TRBJ2-5; 8 positions match TRBD1. This CDR3 spans 16 amino acids. The germline V gene encodes CDR1 LNHNV and CDR2 YYDKDF (reference sequence). J lost 4 bases, V lost 3 bases, and 10 bases had no gene match. The CDR3 is CATSRTGDRVRETQYF. Here the CDR3 DNA reads TGTGCCACCAGCAGGACAGGGGATAGGGTTAGAGAGACCCAGTACTTC.

The chain has TRBV3-1 and TRBJ1-5; D ambiguous. CDR3 length: 15 residues. Germline CDR1 reads LGHDT; CDR2 reads YNNKEL (reference sequence). Trimming pared 0 bases from V and 2 bases from J, leaving 8 bases between. This CDR3 reads CASSQDQGGNQPQHF. The CDR3 DNA sequence: TGTGCCAGCAGCCAAGATCAAGGTGGCAATCAGCCCCAGCATTTT.

Only a few counts were recorded for this clonotype. The conserved phenylalanine or tryptophan is not found at the CDR3 terminus, so this likely reflects a read error. The genes are TRBV6-1 and TRBJ1-1, with 7 bases that match TRBD1. The CDR3 has 14 amino acids. J lost 1 base, V lost 6 bases, and 5 bases had no gene match. Germline lookup yields CDR1 MNHNS and CDR2 SASEGT. In DNA form, the CDR3 reads TGTGCCAGCAGGACGACAGGGTGGAACACTGAAGCTTTCTGT. This codes for CASRTTGWNTEAFC.

The V call is TRBV20-1, the J call TRBJ2-7; 8 bases fit TRBD2. Germline CDR1 DFQATT, CDR2 SNEGSKA (reference sequence). V lost 5 bases to trimming and J lost 2 bases; unmatched junction nucleotides: 5. The CDR3 is made up of 13 amino acids. The CDR3 loop is CSAQSGGAYEQYF. CDR3 nucleotide sequence: TGCAGTGCTCAATCGGGAGGGGCCTACGAGCAGTACTTC.

This clonotype was seen repeatedly, ten times or more. This chain uses TRBV7-2 with TRBJ2-7, with D perhaps TRBD2 (5 bases). This CDR3 comprises 13 residues. Germline V gives CDR1 SGHTA, CDR2 FQGNSA. V gave up 3 bases and J gave up 6 bases, with 12 bases separating them. In DNA form, the CDR3 reads TGTGCCAGCAGCTTTCTACCTCGGGGCGAGCAGTACTTC. Translated: CASSFLPRGEQYF.

This clonotype was picked up many times. The J gene is TRBJ1-2, the V gene TRBV28; D is unresolved. Germline loops: CDR1 MDHEN, CDR2 SYDVKM. V shed 2 bases and J shed 6 bases, with 13 bases lying between them. The CDR3 runs to 14 residues. The CDR3 protein is CASSLITPRDGYTF. As DNA, the CDR3 is TGTGCCAGCAGTTTAATCACTCCACGAGATGGCTACACCTTC.

J is TRBJ1-6 and V is TRBV27; D is perhaps TRBD1 (6 bases). CDR3 length: 14 residues. V lost 5 bases to trimming and J lost 4 bases, with 9 bases between them. The germline gives CDR1 MNHEY, CDR2 SMNVEV (reference sequence). CDR3 amino acids: CASSDRPYNSPLHF. CDR3 in DNA: TGTGCCAGCAGTGACAGGCCATATAATTCACCCCTCCACTTT.